This T cell receptor beta chain emerged from a study of identical twins. TCRdb reprocessed the 5' RACE reads via MiXCR and lists one record per CDR3 protein. The sample lists under 300,000 distinct CDR3 sequences, around 8.3% occurring once. This clonotype came up a few times. These data were also reused for a study on yellow fever vaccine responses in identical twins.

This receptor was taken from a woman aged 18 to 35 in good health. Sequenced material: CD8+ T cells sorted from blood.

The CDR3 spells CASTATSLVSETQYF. As DNA, the CDR3 is TGTGCCAGCACCGCGACTAGTCTCGTTTCTGAGACCCAGTACTTC. The chain recombines TRBV28 with TRBJ2-5; TRBD2 is a possible D gene (6 bases). Between the trimmed V and J ends, which lost 7 bases and 5 bases, there was a span of 20 bases. Germline CDR1 is MDHEN and CDR2 is SYDVKM. The length of the CDR3 is 15 residues.